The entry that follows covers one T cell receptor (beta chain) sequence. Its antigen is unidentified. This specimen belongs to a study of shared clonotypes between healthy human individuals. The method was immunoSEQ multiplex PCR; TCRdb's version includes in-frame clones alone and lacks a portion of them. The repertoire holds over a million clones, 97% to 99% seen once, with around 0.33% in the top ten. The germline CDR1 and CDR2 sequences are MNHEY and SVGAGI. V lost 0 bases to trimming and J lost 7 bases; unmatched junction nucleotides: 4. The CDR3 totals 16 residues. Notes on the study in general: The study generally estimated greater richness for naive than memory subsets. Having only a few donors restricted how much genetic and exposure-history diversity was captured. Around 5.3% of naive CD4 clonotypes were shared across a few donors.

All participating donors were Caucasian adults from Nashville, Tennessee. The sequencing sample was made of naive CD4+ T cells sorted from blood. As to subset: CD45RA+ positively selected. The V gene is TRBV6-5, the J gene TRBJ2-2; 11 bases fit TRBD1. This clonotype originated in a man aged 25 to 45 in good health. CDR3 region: CASSYSDRGHGGELFF. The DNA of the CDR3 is TGTGCCAGCAGTTACTCGGACAGGGGGCATGGCGGGGAGCTGTTTTTT.